This TCR beta chain was captured by sequencing in a study of blood T cell repertoires in COVID-19. For the study at large: Researchers got acute and convalescent COVID-19 samples from the United States, Italy and Spain.

Seattle researchers signed up patients amid active infection and tracked them longitudinally. The germline V gene has CDR1 LNHDA and CDR2 SQIVND (reference sequence). Deletions cut 7 bases from V and 0 bases from J, with 16 bases between. This CDR3 comprises 16 residues. Per the original methods: How many nucleated cells were present was estimated from reference gene primer amplification. Sequencing used immunoSEQ multiplex PCR; TCRdb keeps in-frame clones, though not all of them. That table gives V, J and clone size, and the DNA gave D and trimming. Of around 120,000 clones detected, 90% appear once; the ten largest clones hold 3.5% to 4%.

The chain is built from TRBV19 and TRBJ1-5; D unresolved. The sequence was collected from a woman aged 55 to 70 with COVID-19, enrolled during active disease. Input material: peripheral blood. CDR3 sequence (DNA): TGTGCCAGTACCGACTTGGACTGGTATAGCAATCAGCCCCAGCATTTT. Amino acids: CASTDLDWYSNQPQHF. The whole variable domain, filled in from reference TRBV19 and TRBJ1-5, reads DGGITQSPKYLFRKEGQNVTLSCEQNLNHDAMYWYRQDPGQGLRLIYYSQIVNDFQKGDIAEGYSVSREKKESFPLTVTSAQKNPTAFYLCASTDLDWYSNQPQHFGDGTRLSIL.